A single sample is the source of the 28 T cell receptor beta chains below, sequenced in a study of OX40 agonist ivuxolimab in advanced cancers. Some clones are missing from TCRdb's copy, which holds only in-frame ones; the method was immunoSEQ multiplex PCR. The sample lists tens of thousands of clones, approximately 92% occurring once. The sequenced sample was CD4+ or CD8+ T cells sorted from blood, obtained in a trial of the OX40 agonist ivuxolimab. These TCRs come from an adult with an advanced solid tumor such as melanoma, head and neck, liver or kidney cancer.

CDR3 sequence (DNA): TGCAGCCGGGACATTCTGAACACCGGGGAGCTGTTTTTT. Translated, it gives CSRDILNTGELFF. The gene calls are TRBV29-1 and TRBJ2-2; D is perhaps TRBD1 (6 bases). The CDR3 runs 13 residues. Trimming left V 8 bases short and J 1 base short, with 11 bases between. CDR1 and CDR2 (germline): SQVTM, ANQGSEA.

The V and J genes are TRBV27 and TRBJ2-4; tentative D call: TRBD2 (5 bases). CDR1 and CDR2 from the germline V gene are MNHEY and SMNVEV (reference sequence). This CDR3 spans 17 amino acids. With 5 bases removed from V and 3 bases from J, the gap between germline ends came to 20 bases. The CDR3 sequence is CASSKITRGMDKNIQYF. The CDR3 nucleotides read TGTGCCAGCAGTAAAATCACCCGGGGTATGGACAAAAACATTCAGTACTTC.

The V gene is TRBV28, the J gene TRBJ2-2, with D possibly being TRBD1 (6 bases). Trimming pared 6 bases from V and 2 bases from J, leaving 16 bases between. This CDR3 region has 16 residues. The germline CDR1 and CDR2 sequences are MDHEN and SYDVKM. CDR3 sequence: CASRKKGGANTGELFF. In DNA, the CDR3 is TGTGCCAGCAGAAAGAAAGGGGGAGCTAACACCGGGGAGCTGTTTTTT.

The chain uses TRBV27 and TRBJ2-7; the match to TRBD1 covers 7 bases. The V gene end was trimmed by 1 base and the J gene end by 2 bases; junction bases not matched to a gene: 11. The length of the CDR3 is 17 residues. Germline CDR1 is MNHEY and CDR2 is SMNVEV (reference sequence). CDR3 loop: CASSLFGTDLVPYEQYF. CDR3 bases: TGTGCCAGCAGTTTATTCGGGACAGACCTTGTGCCCTACGAGCAGTACTTC.

This chain uses TRBV13 with TRBJ2-7; 9 positions match TRBD2. This CDR3 has 18 amino acids. The germline V gene has CDR1 PRHDT and CDR2 FYEKMQ (reference sequence). V lost 4 bases and J lost 3; bases outside the gene matches: 16. CDR3 protein: CASSSGGALAGLGYEQYF. DNA for the CDR3: TGTGCCAGCAGCTCTGGCGGGGCGCTAGCGGGATTGGGCTACGAGCAGTACTTC.

The CDR3 is CASSSLSDTQYF. The DNA of the CDR3 is TGTGCCAGCAGTTCCCTGTCAGATACGCAGTATTTT. The chain couples TRBV27 to TRBJ2-3; D uncertain. The CDR3 covers 12 residues. The V and J ends lost 4 bases and 4 bases respectively, with 6 bases between them. The germline V gene has CDR1 MNHEY and CDR2 SMNVEV (reference sequence).

This chain links TRBV7-9 with TRBJ1-1, with D uncertain. The V gene lost 2 bases and the J gene lost 2 bases, with 6 bases spanning the gap. This CDR3 is 13 amino acids long. Germline V gives CDR1 SEHNR, CDR2 FQNEAQ (reference sequence). CDR3 residues: CASSLYQNTEAFF. The CDR3 DNA reads as TGTGCCAGCAGCTTATACCAAAACACTGAAGCTTTCTTT.

This chain connects TRBV5-1 to TRBJ2-7, with TRBD1 matching 8 bases. With 0 bases clipped from V and 3 bases from J, the junction kept 2 bases outside the gene matches. Germline V gene lookup returns CDR1 SGHRS and CDR2 YFSETQ. The CDR3 totals 14 residues. CDR3 protein: CASSLDRGYYEQYF. The CDR3 DNA is TGCGCCAGCAGCTTGGACAGGGGGTACTACGAGCAGTACTTC. Based on the CDR3 plus reference TRBV5-1 and TRBJ2-7, the full variable domain is KAGVTQTPRYLIKTRGQQVTLSCSPISGHRSVSWYQQTPGQGLQFLFEYFSETQRNKGNFPGRFSGRQFSNSRSEMNVSTLELGDSALYLCASSLDRGYYEQYFGPGTRLTVT.

Concerning this clone: Distinct nucleotide sequences in the sample also encode this CDR3. The rearrangement joins TRBV7-9 to TRBJ2-1, with TRBD2 matching 9 bases. Germline CDR1 and CDR2: SEHNR and FQNEAQ (reference sequence). With V trimmed by 1 base and J by 6 bases, 1 base remained unmatched. This CDR3 has 14 residues. DNA of the CDR3: TGTGCCAGCAGCTTAGTGACTAGCGGCAATGAGCAGTTCTTC. This gives the protein CASSLVTSGNEQFF.

This clone appeared a single time. The genes are TRBV5-4 and TRBJ2-1; D remains unclear. Germline V CDR1 and CDR2: SGHNT, YYREEE (reference sequence). CDR3 size: 13 residues. V was clipped by 2 bases and J by 6 bases, with 9 bases between them. The CDR3 loop is CASSFKNVNEQFF. The DNA of the CDR3 is TGTGCCAGCAGCTTTAAAAACGTCAATGAGCAGTTCTTC.

The chain is built from TRBV4-1 and TRBJ2-3, with D perhaps assigned TRBD1 or TRBD2 (6 bases each). Germline assignment: CDR1 MGHRA and CDR2 YSYEKL. The CDR3 totals 16 residues. Trimming shortened V by 2 bases and J by 0 bases, and 12 bases separated the two germline ends. The CDR3: CASSQLGGGSTDTQYF. CDR3 DNA sequence: TGCGCCAGCAGCCAACTTGGAGGGGGTAGCACAGATACGCAGTATTTT.

This clone is a singleton in its sample. The rearrangement joins TRBV27 to TRBJ1-5; D not resolved. V was trimmed by 5 bases and J by 0 bases, leaving 8 bases between them. From germline, CDR1 is MNHEY and CDR2 SMNVEV (reference sequence). This CDR3 region has 14 residues. The CDR3 region is CASSAGFSNQPQHF. DNA of the CDR3: TGTGCCAGCAGTGCCGGGTTTAGCAATCAGCCCCAGCATTTT.

V gene TRBV19 combines with J gene TRBJ2-7; TRBD1 matches 9 bases. This CDR3 has 14 amino acids. The ends lost 3 bases at V and 4 bases at J; junction bases unmatched: 4. Germline V gives CDR1 LNHDA, CDR2 SQIVND (reference sequence). The CDR3 DNA sequence: TGTGCCAGTAGTATGTGGGACAGGGCGTACGAGCAGTACTTC. Protein sequence: CASSMWDRAYEQYF.

The rearrangement links TRBV28 to TRBJ2-3; tentatively, D is TRBD2 (5 bases). The CDR3 sequence is 15 residues long. The germline V gene encodes CDR1 MDHEN and CDR2 SYDVKM. V was shortened by 5 bases and J by 1 base, with 13 bases between the two germline ends. The CDR3 here is CASSLRRTGTDTQYF. Written as DNA, the CDR3 is TGTGCCAGCAGTCTCCGCCGGACTGGCACAGATACGCAGTATTTT.

This clone was seen more than once but under ten times. Additional DNA sequences in this sample encode the identical CDR3. The chain carries TRBV28 and TRBJ2-7; 7 nucleotides agree with TRBD1. The CDR3 length is 14 residues. Trimming cost V 5 bases and J 0 bases; bases outside gene matches: 4. Germline CDR1 MDHEN, CDR2 SYDVKM. The CDR3 bases are TGTGCCAGCAGTCTGACAGGGCCCTCCTACGAGCAGTACTTC. This encodes CASSLTGPSYEQYF.

This chain links TRBV19 with TRBJ1-1; D gene ambiguous. Germline V gene data show CDR1 as LNHDA and CDR2 as SQIVND (reference sequence). The CDR3 spans 15 residues. V lost 5 bases and J lost 0, with 13 bases in between. CDR3 in amino acids: CASSLDGIMNTEAFF. CDR3 in DNA: TGTGCCAGTAGTCTCGACGGCATCATGAACACTGAAGCTTTCTTT.

This chain connects TRBV27 to TRBJ2-3, with unresolved D. V lost 6 bases to trimming and J lost 4 bases, with 11 bases between them. The germline V gene encodes CDR1 MNHEY and CDR2 SMNVEV (reference sequence). The CDR3 is made up of 13 amino acids. CDR3 loop: CASSPPSSDTQYF. CDR3 nucleotides: TGTGCCAGCAGCCCGCCGTCGTCAGATACGCAGTATTTT.

The chain combines TRBV29-1 with TRBJ2-7; 10 bases agree with TRBD2. The CDR3 loop spans 22 amino acids. The V gene's germline CDR1 is SQVTM and CDR2 ANQGSEA. V was clipped by 4 bases and J by 1 base; unmatched bases: 28. This CDR3 reads CSVVSSAGTKASGRGGSYEQYF. The CDR3 DNA sequence: TGCAGCGTTGTCTCTTCGGCAGGGACAAAGGCTAGCGGGAGAGGAGGGTCCTACGAGCAGTACTTC.

CDR3: CASSLPQGGTNEKLFF. The CDR3 coding sequence is TGTGCCAGCAGCTTACCCCAGGGGGGGACTAATGAAAAACTGTTTTTT. The genes are TRBV7-9 and TRBJ1-4, with 7 bases fitting TRBD1. J was trimmed by 2 bases and V by 2 bases; bases with no gene match: 5. Germline V gene data show CDR1 as SEHNR and CDR2 as FQNEAQ (reference sequence). This CDR3 contains 16 residues. Variable domain in full (rest from reference TRBV7-9 and TRBJ1-4): DTGVSQNPRHKITKRGQNVTFRCDPISEHNRLYWYRQTLGQGPEFLTYFQNEAQLEKSRLLSDRFSAERPKGSFSTLEIQRTEQGDSAMYLCASSLPQGGTNEKLFFGSGTQLSVL.

The chain has TRBV27 and TRBJ2-7; weak D call: TRBD2 (5 bases). Germline-derived CDR1 and CDR2 are MNHEY and SMNVEV (reference sequence). The CDR3 has 13 amino acids. V was shortened by 1 base and J by 5 bases, with 9 bases between the two germline ends. The CDR3 DNA reads TGTGCCAGCAGTTTATTATCCGGGAACGAGCAGTACTTC. Translation: CASSLLSGNEQYF.

This chain connects TRBV7-8 to TRBJ1-2; 9 nucleotides agree with TRBD1. Germline V gene data show CDR1 as SGHVS and CDR2 as FQNEAQ. J lost 4 bases, V lost 5 bases, and 14 bases had no gene match. The CDR3 sequence is 17 residues long. CDR3: CASSPEAGTGNFYGYTF. In DNA, the CDR3 is TGTGCCAGCAGCCCTGAAGCCGGGACAGGGAATTTCTATGGCTACACCTTC.

This clone was recorded once. The chain links TRBV4-1 to TRBJ2-7; maybe TRBD1 (6 bases). The CDR3 has 13 residues. V was pared by 4 bases and J by 2 bases, with 9 bases between. Germline-derived CDR1 and CDR2 are MGHRA and YSYEKL. Written as DNA, the CDR3 is TGCGCCAGCAGCCCGGGACATACCTACGAGCAGTACTTC. Its translation is CASSPGHTYEQYF.

This clone has only one observation. V and J are TRBV7-9 and TRBJ2-7; 7 bases align to TRBD1. The CDR3 is 13 residues long. Trimming at V came to 4 bases and at J to 1 base, leaving 1 base not matched to a gene. Germline V gene lookup returns CDR1 SEHNR and CDR2 FQNEAQ (reference sequence). The CDR3 sequence is CASSSGQSYEQYF. The DNA of the CDR3 is TGTGCCAGCAGCTCGGGACAGTCCTACGAGCAGTACTTC.

The chain recombines TRBV13 with TRBJ1-1; 7 bases agree with TRBD1. The CDR3 spans 14 residues. V was clipped by 1 base and J by 8 bases; unmatched bases: 7. Germline CDR1 PRHDT, CDR2 FYEKMQ (reference sequence). CDR3: CASSLDRGMSEAFF. CDR3 coding DNA: TGTGCCAGCAGCTTAGACAGGGGAATGTCGGAAGCTTTCTTT.

V gene TRBV5-4 combines with J gene TRBJ1-1, with D uncertain. The V end lost 1 base, the J end lost 1 base, and 5 bases lay between the germline ends. The CDR3 has 13 amino acids. CDR1 SGHNT and CDR2 YYREEE come from the germline V gene (reference sequence). CDR3 sequence: CASSLPENTEAFF. The CDR3 DNA sequence: TGTGCCAGCAGCTTGCCCGAGAACACTGAAGCTTTCTTT.

This chain links TRBV11-1 with TRBJ2-2, with TRBD1 matching over 9 bases. V gave up 4 bases and J gave up 6 bases; unmatched junction bases: 18. The CDR3 spans 19 residues. Germline CDR1 and CDR2: SGHAT and FQDESV (reference sequence). The CDR3 bases are TGTGCCAGCAGCTCCCTTAACCCCAAGACTACAGGGGGCCCCGGGGAGCTGTTTTTT. Translating gives CASSSLNPKTTGGPGELFF.

V is TRBV27 and J is TRBJ1-1; D is perhaps TRBD1 (6 bases). The CDR3 is 17 residues long. Per the germline V gene, CDR1 is MNHEY and CDR2 is SMNVEV (reference sequence). The V end lost 1 base, the J end lost 1 base, and 16 bases lay between the germline ends. The CDR3 DNA is TGTGCCAGCAGTTTATTGACAGGTGGACTCCGGAACACTGAAGCTTTCTTT. This translates into CASSLLTGGLRNTEAFF.

The V and J genes are TRBV7-8 and TRBJ2-1, with 8 bases identical to TRBD2. Germline-derived CDR1 and CDR2 are SGHVS and FQNEAQ. This CDR3 spans 18 amino acids. The V gene end was trimmed by 5 bases and the J gene end by 8 bases; junction bases not matched to a gene: 20. The CDR3 is CASSPHPTGAGEWYEQFF. The CDR3 DNA reads as TGTGCCAGCAGCCCGCACCCCACGGGAGCGGGAGAGTGGTATGAGCAGTTCTTC.